The 30 T cell receptor beta chains below were found in one sample sequenced in a study of shared clonotypes between healthy human individuals. Only in-frame clones appear in the TCRdb table, and some are missing; sequencing was by immunoSEQ multiplex PCR. This table has about 470,000 clones, roughly three quarters appearing once. Sequencing was carried out using PBMCs. The source of these receptors is a woman between 40 and 50 years old in good health. Some clones in this sample may be carry-over from other donors' samples.

The V and J genes are TRBV7-2 and TRBJ2-7; possibly TRBD1 for D (8 bases). V was clipped by 6 bases and J by 2 bases, with 17 bases between them. Germline V gene data show CDR1 as SGHTA and CDR2 as FQGNSA. The CDR3 is made up of 15 amino acids. The CDR3 coding sequence is TGTGCCAGCAGGTCCACAGGGGGGGCAGCCTACGAGCAGTACTTC. It translates to CASRSTGGAAYEQYF.

The genes are TRBV10-1 and TRBJ2-1; 12 positions match TRBD2. The junction had 4 bases not matched to a gene; V was cut back by 8 bases and J by 2 bases. The CDR3 consists of 15 residues. Germline V CDR1 and CDR2: WNHNN, SYGVQD (reference sequence). DNA of the CDR3: TGCGCCAGCCCAGGACTAGCGGGACCCTACAATGAGCAGTTCTTC. Its translation is CASPGLAGPYNEQFF.

This clone was found once. The chain recombines TRBV7-3 with TRBJ2-3; a possible D gene is TRBD2 (6 bases). Trimming removed 5 bases at V and 5 bases at J, with 14 bases between. This CDR3 has 14 residues. From germline, CDR1 is SGHTA and CDR2 FQGTGA. The CDR3 sequence: CASSRTGVLDTQYF. DNA for the CDR3: TGTGCCAGCAGCCGAACGGGGGTGCTAGATACGCAGTATTTT.

The sample holds a few counts of this clone. The chain employs TRBV29-1 and TRBJ2-2; 8 bases match TRBD2. CDR3 size: 14 residues. From germline, CDR1 is SQVTM and CDR2 ANQGSEA. Unmatched junction bases numbered 4, after V lost 6 bases and J lost 1 base. The CDR3 bases are TGCAGCGTCACCACTAGCGGGAACACCGGGGAGCTGTTTTTT. Protein product: CSVTTSGNTGELFF.

This clone has a count of ten or more. This chain uses TRBV11-1 with TRBJ1-1; D is unresolved. V dropped 1 base and J dropped 8 bases, with 8 bases sitting between them. CDR1 and CDR2 from the germline V gene are SGHAT and FQDESV (reference sequence). The CDR3 has 12 residues. The CDR3 nucleotides read TGTGCCAGCAGCTTAGATGGCGGGGAAGCTTTCTTT. Protein product: CASSLDGGEAFF. Looking up the rest from reference TRBV11-1 and TRBJ1-1 gives the full variable domain: EAEVAQSPRYKITEKSQAVAFWCDPISGHATLYWYRQILGQGPELLVQFQDESVVDDSQLPKDRFSAERLKGVDSTLKIQPAELGDSAMYLCASSLDGGEAFFGQGTRLTVV.

The chain uses TRBV7-8 and TRBJ2-3, with D perhaps matching TRBD2 (6 bases). V lost 0 bases to trimming and J lost 6 bases, with 16 bases between them. The germline V gene encodes CDR1 SGHVS and CDR2 FQNEAQ. The CDR3 consists of 16 residues. CDR3 loop: CASSLALGFAGDTQYF. CDR3 coding DNA: TGTGCCAGCAGCTTAGCGCTGGGCTTCGCGGGGGATACGCAGTATTTT.

The chain uses TRBV5-4 and TRBJ2-1, with D possibly matching TRBD2 (7 bases). Between the trimmed V and J ends, which lost 4 bases and 9 bases, there was a span of 23 bases. Germline V lookup: CDR1 SGHNT, CDR2 YYREEE (reference sequence). The CDR3 has 16 amino acids. Here the CDR3 DNA reads TGTGCCAGCAGCCCTCTAACCGGGGGGCGGGTCGGTGAGCAGTTCTTC. Protein product: CASSPLTGGRVGEQFF.

The chain links TRBV6-5 to TRBJ1-1; 9 bases map to TRBD1. CDR1 is MNHEY, CDR2 SVGAGI, per germline. V lost 7 bases to trimming and J lost 1 base; unmatched junction nucleotides: 4. This CDR3 spans 14 amino acids. CDR3 DNA sequence: TGTGCCAGCACCCAGGACAGGGGGAACACTGAAGCTTTCTTT. It codes for CASTQDRGNTEAFF.

J is TRBJ1-2 and V is TRBV6-4; 7 bases fit TRBD1. The CDR3 is 13 amino acids. Unmatched junction bases numbered 8, after V lost 5 bases and J lost 8 bases. Germline CDR1 MRHNA, CDR2 SNTAGT. Written as DNA, the CDR3 is TGTGCCAGCAGTCAAACAGGGGCTCGCGGCTACACCTTC. Protein sequence: CASSQTGARGYTF.

The chain uses TRBV29-1 and TRBJ2-1; D might be TRBD1 (5 bases). This CDR3 is built from 13 residues. Trimming took off 4 bases at V and 3 bases at J, with 10 bases between the two ends. Germline values: CDR1 SQVTM, CDR2 ANQGSEA. CDR3 protein: CSVGTLVYNEQFF. The CDR3 DNA is TGCAGCGTTGGGACACTCGTCTACAATGAGCAGTTCTTC.

The V call is TRBV6-6, the J call TRBJ2-5; 8 bases line up with TRBD1. CDR1 is MNHNY and CDR2 is SVGAGI in the germline V gene (reference sequence). This CDR3 comprises 14 residues. Germline trimming cut 7 bases from V and 5 bases from J; bases unmatched to any gene: 9. The CDR3 region is CASTQTGGGETQYF. The CDR3 nucleotides are TGTGCCAGCACCCAAACAGGGGGTGGTGAGACCCAGTACTTC.

The rearrangement joins TRBV6-6 to TRBJ1-5; 7 nucleotides match TRBD1. The CDR3 has 15 residues. The junction had 4 bases not matched to a gene; V was cut back by 0 bases and J by 5 bases. In germline, CDR1 is MNHNY, CDR2 SVGAGI (reference sequence). CDR3 sequence: CASSYSAGGYQPQHF. CDR3 coding DNA: TGTGCCAGCAGTTACTCGGCAGGGGGGTATCAGCCCCAGCATTTT.

The V and J genes are TRBV6-6 and TRBJ2-3; D might be TRBD2 (6 bases). Trimming shortened V by 0 bases and J by 2 bases, and 12 bases separated the two germline ends. CDR1 MNHNY and CDR2 SVGAGI come from the germline V gene (reference sequence). CDR3 size: 16 residues. CDR3 coding DNA: TGTGCCAGCAGTTACTCGAATAGCGGAGACACAGATACGCAGTATTTT. Encoded protein: CASSYSNSGDTDTQYF.

This rearrangement joins TRBV5-4 to TRBJ2-5; weak D call: TRBD2 (6 bases). The CDR3 is 15 amino acids. Germline CDR1 and CDR2: SGHNT and YYREEE (reference sequence). The V gene lost 2 bases and the J gene lost 9 bases, with 20 bases spanning the gap. The CDR3 spells CASSFRSASWGAQYF. DNA for the CDR3: TGTGCCAGCAGCTTTCGGTCTGCCAGCTGGGGGGCCCAGTACTTC.

The chain uses TRBV2 and TRBJ1-5; D not certain. CDR1 is SNHLY, CDR2 FYNNEI, per germline. V lost 3 bases and J 0 bases, leaving 6 bases between the germline ends. The length of the CDR3 is 14 residues. The CDR3 sequence: CASSDRYSNQPQHF. The CDR3 DNA follows: TGTGCCAGCAGTGACCGCTATAGCAATCAGCCCCAGCATTTT.

This clone appeared a few times. A far larger clone is one nucleotide away, so this likely arose from a read error. The chain recombines TRBV7-8 with TRBJ1-1; no definite D call. V was clipped by 1 base and J by 0 bases, with 0 bases between them. This CDR3 spans 12 amino acids. CDR1 is SGHVS, CDR2 FQNEAQ, per germline. The CDR3 DNA follows: TGTGCCAGCAGCTTAGTGAACACTGAAGCTTTCTTT. It is translated as CASSLVNTEAFF. Together with reference TRBV7-8 and TRBJ1-1, the CDR3 gives the full variable domain: GAGVSQSPRYKVAKRGQDVALRCDPISGHVSLFWYQQALGQGPEFLTYFQNEAQLDKSGLPSDRFFAERPEGSVSTLKIQRTQQEDSAVYLCASSLVNTEAFFGQGTRLTVV.

V gene TRBV19 combines with J gene TRBJ1-1; D gene ambiguous. In germline, CDR1 is LNHDA, CDR2 SQIVND (reference sequence). Trimming took 3 bases from V and 6 from J, leaving 14 bases between them. This CDR3 is built from 14 residues. CDR3 DNA sequence: TGTGCCAGTAGTATTATACGACCGGGCGCTGAAGCTTTCTTT. Translated, it gives CASSIIRPGAEAFF.

This chain links TRBV5-1 with TRBJ1-4; D is undetermined. The ends were cut back, 5 bases at V and 1 base at J, with 6 bases in the middle. Germline V gives CDR1 SGHRS, CDR2 YFSETQ. The CDR3 covers 13 residues. The CDR3 region has the DNA TGCGCCAGCAGGAGGGAAACTAATGAAAAACTGTTTTTT. It yields the protein CASRRETNEKLFF.

The gene calls are TRBV27 and TRBJ1-1; D is ambiguous. CDR3 size: 16 residues. Germline V gene lookup returns CDR1 MNHEY and CDR2 SMNVEV (reference sequence). V lost 2 bases to trimming and J lost 4 bases, with 17 bases between them. CDR3 coding DNA: TGTGCCAGCAGTTTAGGAAGGCAAACTTGGGGCACTGAAGCTTTCTTT. Translating gives CASSLGRQTWGTEAFF.

Concerning this clone: Distinct nucleotide sequences in the sample also encode this CDR3. V and J are TRBV6-5 and TRBJ1-3, with D hard to call. The CDR3 has 14 amino acids. Germline V gene sequence: CDR1 MNHEY, CDR2 SVGAGI. V lost 0 bases and J lost 4, with 7 bases in between. CDR3 protein: CASSYSSGGNTIYF. For the CDR3, the DNA is TGTGCCAGCAGTTACTCTAGCGGCGGAAACACCATATATTTT.

The rearrangement links TRBV6-6 to TRBJ2-4, with D uncertain. CDR1 and CDR2 (germline): MNHNY, SVGAGI (reference sequence). Deletions cut 8 bases from V and 0 bases from J, with 5 bases between. CDR3 length: 12 amino acids. The CDR3 DNA is TGTGCCAGCTCGGGAGCCAAAAACATTCAGTACTTC. It specifies CASSGAKNIQYF.

The CDR3 DNA reads TGTGCCTGGGGACGGATTGGTTCACCCCTCCACTTT. It translates to CAWGRIGSPLHF. The chain is built from TRBV30 and TRBJ1-6; D uncertain. V lost 5 bases to trimming and J lost 9 bases, with 11 bases between them. Germline lookup yields CDR1 GTSNPN and CDR2 SVGIG (reference sequence). This CDR3 is 12 amino acids long. Combining the CDR3 with reference TRBV30 and TRBJ1-6 gives the whole variable domain SQTIHQWPATLVQPVGSPLSLECTVEGTSNPNLYWYRQAAGRGLQLLFYSVGIGQISSEVPQNLSASRPQDRQFILSSKKLLLSDSGFYLCAWGRIGSPLHFGNGTRLTVT.

The gene calls are TRBV7-2 and TRBJ1-1; D may be TRBD1 (5 bases). Trimming cost V 1 base and J 4 bases, with 10 bases left between them. Per germline, CDR1 SGHTA and CDR2 FQGNSA. The CDR3 totals 14 residues. The CDR3 here is CASSLGGTGTEAFF. In DNA form, the CDR3 reads TGTGCCAGCAGCTTAGGGGGCACGGGCACTGAAGCTTTCTTT. The full variable domain, completed using reference TRBV7-2 and TRBJ1-1, is GAGVSQSPSNKVTEKGKDVELRCDPISGHTALYWYRQSLGQGLEFLIYFQGNSAPDKSGLPSDRFSAERTGGSVSTLTIQRTQQEDSAVYLCASSLGGTGTEAFFGQGTRLTVV.

This sequence joins TRBV5-1 and TRBJ2-2; D uncertain. The ends were cut back, 7 bases at V and 4 bases at J, with 11 bases in the middle. CDR3 length equals 13 residues. From germline, CDR1 is SGHRS and CDR2 YFSETQ. For the CDR3, the DNA is TGCGCCAGCCGCGGCGTGAGCACCGGGGAGCTGTTTTTT. As protein: CASRGVSTGELFF.

V is TRBV5-1 and J is TRBJ2-7, with D possibly being TRBD1 (5 bases). Germline V gene lookup returns CDR1 SGHRS and CDR2 YFSETQ. Trimming left V 0 bases short and J 4 bases short, with 8 bases between. The CDR3 is made up of 13 amino acids. This CDR3 reads CASSLDGAYEQYF. CDR3 nucleotide sequence: TGCGCCAGCAGCTTGGATGGGGCTTACGAGCAGTACTTC.

This clone was detected a few times. A much bigger clone sits one base away, suggesting this may be a read error. Additional DNA sequences in this sample encode the identical CDR3. The genes are TRBV4-2 and TRBJ2-5, with D possibly matching TRBD2 (5 bases). The CDR3 has 13 amino acids. CDR1 is LGHNA, CDR2 YNFKEQ, per germline. DNA for the CDR3: TGTGCCAGCAGTCAAGCGGCGAGGGAGACCCAGTACTTC. This sequence encodes CASSQAARETQYF.

This clone appeared a single time. The V call is TRBV19, the J call TRBJ1-2; 8 nucleotides line up with TRBD1. The V segment lost 4 bases and the J segment 4 bases; nucleotides outside the gene matches: 2. The CDR3 has 13 residues. The V gene's germline CDR1 is LNHDA and CDR2 SQIVND (reference sequence). The CDR3 sequence: CASSKTGAYGYTF. Here the CDR3 DNA reads TGTGCCAGTAGTAAGACAGGGGCCTATGGCTACACCTTC.

V is TRBV10-2 and J is TRBJ2-3, with TRBD2 matching over 9 bases. V was pared by 5 bases and J by 0 bases, with 0 bases of the junction left unmatched. The CDR3 covers 14 residues. Germline V gene data show CDR1 as WSHSY and CDR2 as SAAADI. In nucleotides, the CDR3 is TGCGCCAGCAGTACTAGCGGGAGCACAGATACGCAGTATTTT. Protein sequence: CASSTSGSTDTQYF.

V usage is TRBV9 and J usage is TRBJ2-5; 12 bases line up with TRBD2. This CDR3 contains 14 residues. The trim removed 3 bases at V and 4 bases at J, leaving 1 base unmatched. Germline lookup yields CDR1 SGDLS and CDR2 YYNGEE. CDR3 sequence: CASSATSGRETQYF. The CDR3 DNA is TGTGCCAGCAGCGCGACTAGCGGGAGAGAGACCCAGTACTTC. Full variable domain (remainder filled in from reference TRBV9 and TRBJ2-5): DSGVTQTPKHLITATGQRVTLRCSPRSGDLSVYWYQQSLDQGLQFLIQYYNGEERAKGNILERFSAQQFPDLHSELNLSSLELGDSALYFCASSATSGRETQYFGPGTRLLVL.

The chain links TRBV7-9 to TRBJ1-4; TRBD1 aligns across 9 bases. There are 16 residues in the CDR3. Looked up from germline, CDR1 is SEHNR and CDR2 is FQNEAQ (reference sequence). Trimming at V came to 1 base and at J to 6 bases, leaving 6 bases not matched to a gene. CDR3 in DNA: TGTGCCAGCAGCTTAGGGGGACAGGGATCTTATGAAAAACTGTTTTTT. Residues: CASSLGGQGSYEKLFF. The whole variable domain, remainder taken from reference TRBV7-9 and TRBJ1-4, is DTGVSQNPRHKITKRGQNVTFRCDPISEHNRLYWYRQTLGQGPEFLTYFQNEAQLEKSRLLSDRFSAERPKGSFSTLEIQRTEQGDSAMYLCASSLGGQGSYEKLFFGSGTQLSVL.